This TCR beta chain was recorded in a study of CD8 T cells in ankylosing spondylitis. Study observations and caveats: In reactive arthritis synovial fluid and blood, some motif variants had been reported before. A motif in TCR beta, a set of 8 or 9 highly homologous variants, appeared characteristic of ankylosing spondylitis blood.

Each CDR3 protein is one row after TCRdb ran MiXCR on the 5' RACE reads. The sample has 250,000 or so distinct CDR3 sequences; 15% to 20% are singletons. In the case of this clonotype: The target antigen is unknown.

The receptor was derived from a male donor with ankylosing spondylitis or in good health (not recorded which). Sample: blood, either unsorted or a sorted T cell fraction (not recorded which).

The CDR3, as DNA: TGTGCCAGCAGCGAAACAGGGGGTGCCGAGCAGTACTTC. It is translated as CASSETGGAEQYF. The chain recombines TRBV9 with TRBJ2-7; TRBD1 matches at 8 bases. Germline V gene lookup returns CDR1 SGDLS and CDR2 YYNGEE. This CDR3 spans 13 amino acids. J gave up 6 bases and V 3 bases, and 5 bases lay outside the gene matches.